The rows below give T cell receptor beta chains drawn from one sample of a study of CD8 T cells in ankylosing spondylitis. TCRdb used MiXCR to reprocess the 5' RACE reads, holding one entry per CDR3 protein. The sample consists of roughly 490,000 distinct CDR3 sequences, 5.3% of them appearing once. The sequenced sample consisted of blood, either unsorted or a sorted T cell fraction (not recorded which). The receptors were gathered from a male donor with ankylosing spondylitis. Each CDR3 is given with its conserved first and last residue. The D gene is left open where the match is weak. A clone size is listed for some rows: how often the clone was seen (once, few, many), or a class if it is expanded.

cdr3_aa: CASRIAGGRYNEQFF; cdr3_nt: TGTGCCAGCAGAATAGCGGGGGGGCGCTACAATGAGCAGTTCTTC; v_call: TRBV7-2; clone_size: many; j_call: TRBJ2-1; d_call: TRBD2
cdr3_aa: CASSPPVGSEAFF; cdr3_nt: TGTGCCAGCTCACCACCCGTCGGGTCTGAAGCTTTCTTT; v_call: TRBV18; clone_size: many; j_call: TRBJ1-1; d_call: .
cdr3_aa: CASSDAGQSTRGYTF; cdr3_nt: TGCGCCAGCAGCGACGCGGGACAGAGTACAAGGGGCTACACCTTC; v_call: TRBV5-1; clone_size: many; j_call: TRBJ1-2; d_call: TRBD1
cdr3_aa: CASSLIRTALPATNEKLFF; cdr3_nt: TGTGCCAGCAGCTTAATTAGGACTGCCCTCCCTGCAACTAATGAAAAACTGTTTTTT; v_call: TRBV7-8; clone_size: many; j_call: TRBJ1-4; d_call: .
cdr3_aa: CASSGRTWQIPNTGELFF; cdr3_nt: TGTGCCAGTAGTGGCAGGACCTGGCAGATCCCGAACACCGGGGAGCTGTTTTTT; v_call: TRBV19; clone_size: .; j_call: TRBJ2-2; d_call: .
cdr3_aa: CASSSAYNEQLF; cdr3_nt: TGTGCCAGCAGCTCTGCCTACAATGAGCAGCTCTTC; v_call: TRBV27; clone_size: .; j_call: TRBJ2-1; d_call: .
cdr3_aa: CASSVSGAVGSPLHF; cdr3_nt: TGTGCCAGCAGCGTATCGGGGGCCGTCGGTTCACCCCTCCACTTT; v_call: TRBV9; clone_size: .; j_call: TRBJ1-6; d_call: .
cdr3_aa: CASSQQSGSTDTQYF; cdr3_nt: TGCGCCAGCAGCCAACAGTCGGGAAGCACAGATACGCAGTATTTT; v_call: TRBV4-3; clone_size: many; j_call: TRBJ2-3; d_call: .
cdr3_aa: CASSLGQAIETQYF; cdr3_nt: TGCGCCAGCAGCTTGGGGCAGGCAATAGAGACCCAGTACTTC; v_call: TRBV5-1; clone_size: many; j_call: TRBJ2-5; d_call: .
cdr3_aa: CASSLGGSGTQYF; cdr3_nt: TGTGCCAGCAGCTTAGGCGGGAGCGGGACCCAGTACTTC; v_call: TRBV7-2; clone_size: .; j_call: TRBJ2-5; d_call: TRBD2
cdr3_aa: CASSPQTGGNTGELFF; cdr3_nt: TGTGCCAGCAGCCCTCAGACAGGGGGTAACACCGGGGAGCTGTTTTTT; v_call: TRBV9; clone_size: .; j_call: TRBJ2-2; d_call: TRBD1
cdr3_aa: CSASEGRSYYGYTF; cdr3_nt: TGCAGTGCTAGTGAGGGCAGGTCCTACTATGGCTACACCTTC; v_call: TRBV20-1; clone_size: many; j_call: TRBJ1-2; d_call: .
cdr3_aa: CATSGRNTQYF; cdr3_nt: .; v_call: TRBV10-3; clone_size: many; j_call: TRBJ2-3; d_call: .
cdr3_aa: CASSQLGQGGSYEQYF; cdr3_nt: TGCGCCAGCAGCCAGCTGGGACAGGGGGGCTCCTACGAGCAGTACTTC; v_call: TRBV4-3; clone_size: many; j_call: TRBJ2-7; d_call: TRBD1
cdr3_aa: CASSYGQGIGELFF; cdr3_nt: TGCGCCAGCAGTTATGGACAGGGGATCGGGGAGCTGTTTTTT; v_call: TRBV5-1; clone_size: many; j_call: TRBJ2-2; d_call: TRBD1
cdr3_aa: CASSYGRGGEETQYF; cdr3_nt: TGTGCCAGCAGTTACGGTCGGGGGGGAGAAGAGACCCAGTACTTC; v_call: TRBV6-5; clone_size: many; j_call: TRBJ2-5; d_call: TRBD2
cdr3_aa: CSVVSVRAGELFF; cdr3_nt: TGCAGCGTTGTTTCGGTCAGGGCCGGGGAGCTGTTTTTT; v_call: TRBV29-1; clone_size: many; j_call: TRBJ2-2; d_call: .
cdr3_aa: CASSITRQGRAFF; cdr3_nt: TGTGCCAGTAGTATAACCCGACAGGGAAGAGCTTTCTTT; v_call: TRBV19; clone_size: .; j_call: TRBJ1-1; d_call: TRBD1
cdr3_aa: CASSQDQNRQDQPQHF; cdr3_nt: TGTGCCAGCAGCCAAGATCAGAACCGCCAGGACCAGCCCCAGCATTTT; v_call: TRBV4-2; clone_size: many; j_call: TRBJ1-5; d_call: .
cdr3_aa: CASSGGQPLEHFTEAFF; cdr3_nt: TGTGCCAGCAGCGGAGGACAGCCCCTTGAACATTTCACTGAAGCTTTCTTT; v_call: TRBV13; clone_size: many; j_call: TRBJ1-1; d_call: .
cdr3_aa: CASRFLEGQLNYGYTF; cdr3_nt: TGTGCCAGCAGATTCCTCGAAGGACAGCTTAACTATGGCTACACCTTC; v_call: TRBV7-2; clone_size: many; j_call: TRBJ1-2; d_call: .
cdr3_aa: CASSPTPDRKETQYF; cdr3_nt: TGTGCCAGCAGCCCAACCCCTGACAGGAAAGAGACCCAGTACTTC; v_call: TRBV7-3; clone_size: many; j_call: TRBJ2-5; d_call: .
cdr3_aa: CASSLDGKLFF; cdr3_nt: TGTGCCAGCAGCTTAGACGGGAAACTGTTTTTT; v_call: TRBV7-2; clone_size: many; j_call: TRBJ1-4; d_call: .
cdr3_aa: CASSQPDTPNTEAFF; cdr3_nt: TGTGCCAGCAGTCAGCCTGACACACCGAACACTGAAGCTTTCTTT; v_call: TRBV27; clone_size: .; j_call: TRBJ1-1; d_call: .
cdr3_aa: CSVRAGLETQYF; cdr3_nt: TGCAGCGTTAGAGCGGGGCTCGAGACCCAGTACTTC; v_call: TRBV29-1; clone_size: many; j_call: TRBJ2-5; d_call: TRBD2
cdr3_aa: CASSFLRAALGSTDTQYF; cdr3_nt: TGTGCCAGCAGTTTCCTCCGGGCTGCCCTGGGAAGCACAGATACGCAGTATTTT; v_call: TRBV28; clone_size: .; j_call: TRBJ2-3; d_call: .
cdr3_aa: CSAIRPATNEKLFF; cdr3_nt: TGCAGTGCTATCCGCCCAGCAACTAATGAAAAACTGTTTTTT; v_call: TRBV20-1; clone_size: many; j_call: TRBJ1-4; d_call: .
cdr3_aa: CSASTGTGREYF; cdr3_nt: TGCAGTGCCTCGACCGGGACAGGGCGAGAGTACTTC; v_call: TRBV20-1; clone_size: many; j_call: TRBJ2-7; d_call: TRBD1
cdr3_aa: CASSSVGRTDTQYF; cdr3_nt: TGCGCCAGCAGCTCGGTAGGGCGCACAGATACGCAGTATTTT; v_call: TRBV5-1; clone_size: many; j_call: TRBJ2-3; d_call: .
cdr3_aa: CASSLGTHSYNSPLHF; cdr3_nt: TGTGCCAGCAGCTTAGGGACACACTCCTATAATTCACCCCTCCACTTT; v_call: TRBV7-2; clone_size: many; j_call: TRBJ1-6; d_call: .
cdr3_aa: CSVVKGQPQHF; cdr3_nt: TGCAGCGTTGTAAAGGGCCAGCCCCAGCATTTT; v_call: TRBV29-1; clone_size: many; j_call: TRBJ1-5; d_call: .
cdr3_aa: CSVEGWRTEAFF; cdr3_nt: TGCAGCGTTGAAGGATGGAGGACTGAAGCTTTCTTT; v_call: TRBV29-1; clone_size: many; j_call: TRBJ1-1; d_call: .
cdr3_aa: CASRAATDTQYF; cdr3_nt: TGTGCCAGCAGGGCAGCCACAGATACGCAGTATTTT; v_call: TRBV11-2; clone_size: many; j_call: TRBJ2-3; d_call: .
cdr3_aa: CASSQTGRTEAFF; cdr3_nt: TGCGCCAGCAGCCAGACAGGGCGCACTGAAGCTTTCTTT; v_call: TRBV4-3; clone_size: many; j_call: TRBJ1-1; d_call: TRBD1
cdr3_aa: CASSLSLAPSSYNEQFF; cdr3_nt: TGTGCCAGCAGTTTGTCACTAGCGCCCAGCTCCTACAATGAGCAGTTCTTC; v_call: TRBV27; clone_size: few; j_call: TRBJ2-1; d_call: TRBD2
cdr3_aa: CSARQVSYEQYF; cdr3_nt: TGCAGTGCCCGACAGGTCTCCTACGAGCAGTACTTC; v_call: TRBV20-1; clone_size: many; j_call: TRBJ2-7; d_call: .
cdr3_aa: CAIKGSSYEQYF; cdr3_nt: TGTGCCATCAAGGGATCCTCCTACGAGCAGTACTTC; v_call: TRBV10-3; clone_size: many; j_call: TRBJ2-7; d_call: .
cdr3_aa: CASSEYGRLDEKLFF; cdr3_nt: TGTGCCAGCAGTGAATATGGCAGGCTCGATGAAAAACTGTTTTTT; v_call: TRBV25-1; clone_size: many; j_call: TRBJ1-4; d_call: .
cdr3_aa: CASSLTSGRAGNEQFF; cdr3_nt: TGTGCCAGCAGCTTAACTAGCGGGAGGGCCGGAAATGAGCAGTTCTTC; v_call: TRBV11-2; clone_size: many; j_call: TRBJ2-1; d_call: TRBD2
cdr3_aa: CASSTGTGVGEKLFF; cdr3_nt: TGCGCCAGCAGTACCGGGACAGGGGTGGGTGAAAAACTGTTTTTT; v_call: TRBV5-1; clone_size: many; j_call: TRBJ1-4; d_call: TRBD1
cdr3_aa: CASSPGPVAGEVNEQFF; cdr3_nt: TGCGCCAGCAGCCCCGGGCCCGTAGCGGGAGAGGTCAATGAGCAGTTCTTC; v_call: TRBV5-1; clone_size: many; j_call: TRBJ2-1; d_call: TRBD2
cdr3_aa: CATSRDPPQGSYNSPLHF; cdr3_nt: TGTGCCACCAGCAGAGATCCCCCTCAGGGGTCCTATAATTCACCCCTCCACTTT; v_call: TRBV15; clone_size: many; j_call: TRBJ1-6; d_call: .
cdr3_aa: CASTTGNQPQHF; cdr3_nt: TGTGCCAGCACCACGGGTAATCAGCCCCAGCATTTT; v_call: TRBV27; clone_size: .; j_call: TRBJ1-5; d_call: .
cdr3_aa: CASSQDGEDEQYF; cdr3_nt: TGCGCCAGCAGCCAAGATGGCGAGGACGAGCAGTACTTC; v_call: TRBV4-1; clone_size: many; j_call: TRBJ2-7; d_call: .
cdr3_aa: CASSYSKAGMLVVGSIQYF; cdr3_nt: TGTGCCAGCAGTTACTCGAAGGCTGGTATGCTGGTGGTGGGAAGCATTCAGTACTTC; v_call: TRBV6-2/TRBV6-3; clone_size: few; j_call: TRBJ2-4; d_call: .
cdr3_aa: CSAPDIKGTYNSPLHF; cdr3_nt: TGCAGTGCCCCGGACATAAAAGGAACCTATAATTCACCCCTCCACTTT; v_call: TRBV20-1; clone_size: many; j_call: TRBJ1-6; d_call: .
cdr3_aa: CASSRWTGGISYEQYF; cdr3_nt: TGTGCCAGCAGCCGTTGGACAGGGGGTATCTCCTACGAGCAGTACTTC; v_call: TRBV7-2; clone_size: many; j_call: TRBJ2-7; d_call: TRBD1
cdr3_aa: CSARDGQGETKLFF; cdr3_nt: TGCAGTGCTAGAGATGGACAGGGGGAAACCAAACTGTTTTTT; v_call: TRBV20-1; clone_size: many; j_call: TRBJ1-4; d_call: TRBD1
cdr3_aa: CSARGADDRANTEAFF; cdr3_nt: TGCAGTGCTAGAGGGGCAGACGACAGGGCGAACACTGAAGCTTTCTTT; v_call: TRBV20-1; clone_size: .; j_call: TRBJ1-1; d_call: TRBD1
cdr3_aa: CASSQLTGRRHNYGYTF; cdr3_nt: TGCGCCAGCAGCCAACTTACGGGACGACGACACAACTATGGCTACACCTTC; v_call: TRBV5-1; clone_size: many; j_call: TRBJ1-2; d_call: .